This T cell receptor (beta chain) was recorded in a study of cytomegalovirus exposure and HLA in healthy donors. This clone was counted once. The CDR3 is 15 amino acids. Looked up from germline, CDR1 is PRHDT and CDR2 is FYEKMQ (reference sequence). V trimming: 0 bases; J trimming: 5 bases; junction bases outside the gene matches: 4. Primers for the PCR totalled 60 Vbeta and 13 Jbeta. The data were produced by immunoSEQ multiplex PCR, yet TCRdb's version contains in-frame clones alone and is incomplete. The sample lists about 40,000 clones; roughly 60% were seen once. The sample taken for sequencing was PBMCs. The sequence derives from a man aged 55 to 70 in good health and CMV-seropositive. The chain joins TRBV13 to TRBJ2-1, with 7 bases lining up with TRBD2. The CDR3 spells CASSLGGLGDNEQFF. The CDR3 bases are TGTGCCAGCAGCTTAGGCGGACTAGGGGACAATGAGCAGTTCTTC. The full variable domain, in which reference TRBV13 and TRBJ2-1 provide the parts outside the CDR3, is AAGVIQSPRHLIKEKRETATLKCYPIPRHDTVYWYQQGPGQDPQFLISFYEKMQSDKGSIPDRFSAQQFSDYHSELNMSSLELGDSALYFCASSLGGLGDNEQFFGPGTRLTVL.